This note documents a single T cell receptor beta chain sequence. Germline V gene data show CDR1 as SGHNT and CDR2 as YYREEE (reference sequence). The CDR3 has 16 residues. V shed 4 bases and J 5 bases; nucleotides not matched to a gene: 7. This sample is part of a study of blood T cell repertoires in COVID-19. Study information: Some COVID-19 samples were acute and others convalescent; all came from the United States, Italy and Spain. PBMCs, B-cell-depleted T cells, or T cells provided the cDNA or gDNA that made up the material.

Authors' analysis steps: Reference gene primer amplification gave nucleated cell count estimates. Using immunoSEQ multiplex PCR, the repertoire was profiled, and TCRdb retains in-frame clones only, with some absent. For V, J and clone size, that table is used; D and trimming come from the DNA. Counted here are 60,000 to 70,000 clones, 75% to 85% occurring once; the ten biggest clones make up 23%. V and J are TRBV5-4 and TRBJ2-1; TRBD2 matches at 12 bases. This clonotype was sampled from a man over 45 with acute or convalescent COVID-19. Specimen: peripheral blood. CDR3 sequence: CASSPPSGGGDNEQFF. CDR3 coding DNA: TGTGCCAGCAGCCCCCCTAGCGGGGGGGGCGACAATGAGCAGTTCTTC.